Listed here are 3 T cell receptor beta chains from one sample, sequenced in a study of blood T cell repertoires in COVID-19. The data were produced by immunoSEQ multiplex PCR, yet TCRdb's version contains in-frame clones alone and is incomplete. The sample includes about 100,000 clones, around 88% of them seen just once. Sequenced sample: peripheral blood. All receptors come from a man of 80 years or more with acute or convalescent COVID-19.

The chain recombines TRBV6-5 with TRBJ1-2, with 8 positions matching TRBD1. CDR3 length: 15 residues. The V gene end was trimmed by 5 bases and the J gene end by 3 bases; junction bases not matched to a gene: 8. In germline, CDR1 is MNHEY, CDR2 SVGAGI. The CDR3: CASSPTGENYYGYTF. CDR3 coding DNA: TGTGCCAGCAGTCCGACAGGGGAGAACTACTATGGCTACACCTTC.

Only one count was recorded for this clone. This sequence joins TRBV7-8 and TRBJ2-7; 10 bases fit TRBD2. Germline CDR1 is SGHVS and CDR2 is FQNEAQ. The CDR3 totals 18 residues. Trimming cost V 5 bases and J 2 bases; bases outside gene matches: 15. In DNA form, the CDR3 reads TGTGCCAGCAGCCCTACCATAATAGCGGGAGGTCTGACCTACGAGCAGTACTTC. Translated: CASSPTIIAGGLTYEQYF.

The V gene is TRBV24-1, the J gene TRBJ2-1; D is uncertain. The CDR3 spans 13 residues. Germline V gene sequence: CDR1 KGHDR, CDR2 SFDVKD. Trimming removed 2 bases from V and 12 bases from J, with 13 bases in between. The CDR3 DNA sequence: TGTGCCACCAGTGATTATCAACTGGGCGTGCAGTTCTTC. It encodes CATSDYQLGVQFF.